Each of the 10 T cell receptor beta chains below was sequenced from the same sample in a study of identical twins. TCRdb reanalysed the 5' RACE reads using MiXCR and keeps one entry per CDR3 protein. The sample lists fewer than 250,000 distinct CDR3 sequences, 7% to 8.5% occurring once. The data were also submitted as part of a second study, on yellow fever vaccine responses in identical twins.

Sequencing used CD8+ T cells sorted from blood. These TCRs come from a young woman in good health.

This clonotype was detected only a few times. The chain joins TRBV7-9 to TRBJ2-5; D is ambiguous. The CDR3 loop spans 12 amino acids. CDR1 is SEHNR, CDR2 FQNEAQ, per germline (reference sequence). V dropped 4 bases and J dropped 4 bases, with 7 bases sitting between them. The CDR3 protein is CASSYTSETQYF. The CDR3 DNA follows: TGTGCCAGCAGCTATACCTCAGAGACCCAGTACTTC.

There are a few counts of this clonotype. V gene TRBV7-9 combines with J gene TRBJ2-7; maybe TRBD1 (7 bases). There are 13 residues in the CDR3. The germline V and J ends were trimmed by 6 bases and 1 base, with 10 bases remaining between them. CDR1 and CDR2 (germline): SEHNR, FQNEAQ (reference sequence). This chain's CDR3 is CASRRGQSYEQYF. The CDR3 DNA sequence: TGTGCCAGCAGGCGGGGACAGTCCTACGAGCAGTACTTC.

There are a few counts of this clonotype. The chain employs TRBV6-5 and TRBJ2-1; 8 nucleotides agree with TRBD2. In germline, CDR1 is MNHEY, CDR2 SVGAGI. The ends lost 2 bases at V and 2 bases at J; junction bases unmatched: 8. The CDR3 loop spans 17 amino acids. The CDR3 coding sequence is TGTGCCAGCAGTTACGAGGTTAGCGGGGACGCCTACAATGAGCAGTTCTTC. Translation: CASSYEVSGDAYNEQFF.

This clonotype was seen at least ten times. The rearrangement joins TRBV29-1 to TRBJ1-1; D remains ambiguous. V shed 6 bases and J shed 3 bases, with 11 bases lying between them. The CDR3 is 12 amino acids. CDR1 and CDR2 from the germline V gene are SQVTM and ANQGSEA. The CDR3 sequence: CSVMMGYTEAFF. The CDR3, as DNA: TGCAGCGTCATGATGGGGTACACTGAAGCTTTCTTT.

This clonotype was seen at least ten times. V usage is TRBV4-1 and J usage is TRBJ1-4, with D tentatively TRBD1 (6 bases). Trimming left V 4 bases short and J 8 bases short, with 20 bases between. The CDR3 consists of 16 residues. The germline CDR1 and CDR2 sequences are MGHRA and YSYEKL. The CDR3 loop reads CASSLEDGRGGEKLFF. Here the CDR3 DNA reads TGCGCCAGCAGCCTGGAGGACGGCAGGGGAGGAGAAAAACTGTTTTTT.

At least ten counts were recorded for this clonotype. This rearrangement joins TRBV27 to TRBJ2-1, with unresolved D. Germline CDR1 MNHEY, CDR2 SMNVEV (reference sequence). This CDR3 has 15 amino acids. V gave up 3 bases and J gave up 8 bases, with 17 bases separating them. DNA for the CDR3: TGTGCCAGCAGTTTTAGTCCGAACCTATACGATGAGCAGTTCTTC. Protein: CASSFSPNLYDEQFF.

The chain combines TRBV20-1 with TRBJ2-5; 10 bases map to TRBD1. The germline V gene has CDR1 DFQATT and CDR2 SNEGSKA (reference sequence). Germline trimming cut 5 bases from V and 2 bases from J; bases unmatched to any gene: 2. The CDR3 runs to 13 residues. The CDR3 DNA is TGCAGTGCTGGGGACAGGGGTCAAGAGACCCAGTACTTC. It translates to CSAGDRGQETQYF.

This clonotype was seen more than once but under ten times. This rearrangement joins TRBV6-1 to TRBJ2-2; 14 nucleotides match TRBD2. The CDR3 is made up of 17 amino acids. Germline CDR1 and CDR2: MNHNS and SASEGT. V lost 6 bases to trimming and J lost 5 bases; unmatched junction nucleotides: 8. This CDR3 reads CASSQGLAGGGTGELFF. DNA for the CDR3: TGTGCCAGCAGCCAAGGACTAGCGGGGGGCGGAACCGGGGAGCTGTTTTTT.

This clonotype came up a few times. V usage is TRBV28 and J usage is TRBJ1-2; tentatively, D is TRBD1 (6 bases). Trimming left V 3 bases short and J 0 bases short, with 20 bases between. The CDR3 is 18 amino acids. Germline V gives CDR1 MDHEN, CDR2 SYDVKM. The CDR3: CASSLVFSGTQPNYGYTF. The CDR3 nucleotides read TGTGCCAGCAGTTTGGTCTTCTCCGGGACACAGCCTAACTATGGCTACACCTTC.

This clonotype has a count of ten or more. J is TRBJ2-5 and V is TRBV28; no clear D gene. Germline CDR1 and CDR2: MDHEN and SYDVKM. CDR3 length: 11 amino acids. Trimming took off 3 bases at V and 5 bases at J, with 4 bases between the two ends. DNA of the CDR3: TGTGCCAGCAGTTTTGCGGAGACCCAGTACTTC. This sequence encodes CASSFAETQYF.